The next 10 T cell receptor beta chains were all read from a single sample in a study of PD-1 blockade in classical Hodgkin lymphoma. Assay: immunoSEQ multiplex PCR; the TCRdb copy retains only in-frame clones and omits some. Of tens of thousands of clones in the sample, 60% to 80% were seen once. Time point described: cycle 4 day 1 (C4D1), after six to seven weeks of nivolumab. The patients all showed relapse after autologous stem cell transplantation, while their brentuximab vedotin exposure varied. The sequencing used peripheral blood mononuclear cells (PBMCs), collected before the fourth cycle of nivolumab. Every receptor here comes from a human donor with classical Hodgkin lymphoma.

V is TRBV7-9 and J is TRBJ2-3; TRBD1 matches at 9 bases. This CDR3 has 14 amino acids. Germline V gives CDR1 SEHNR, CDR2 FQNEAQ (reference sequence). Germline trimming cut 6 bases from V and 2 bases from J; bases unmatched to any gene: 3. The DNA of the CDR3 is TGTGCCAGCAGTGGACAGGGGACCACAGATACGCAGTATTTT. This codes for CASSGQGTTDTQYF.

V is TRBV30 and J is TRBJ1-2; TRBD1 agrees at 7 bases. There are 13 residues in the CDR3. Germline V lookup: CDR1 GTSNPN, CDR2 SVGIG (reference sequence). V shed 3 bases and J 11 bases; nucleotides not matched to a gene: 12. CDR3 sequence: CAWSPGGQLAYTF. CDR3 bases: TGTGCCTGGAGCCCCGGGGGACAGCTAGCTTACACCTTC.

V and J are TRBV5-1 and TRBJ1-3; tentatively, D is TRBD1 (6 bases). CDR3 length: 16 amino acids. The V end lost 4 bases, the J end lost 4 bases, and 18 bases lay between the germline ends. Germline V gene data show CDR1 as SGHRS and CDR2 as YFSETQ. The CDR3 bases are TGCGCCAGCAGCCTGGACAGCAGAGCCCTCGGAAACACCATATATTTT. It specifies CASSLDSRALGNTIYF.

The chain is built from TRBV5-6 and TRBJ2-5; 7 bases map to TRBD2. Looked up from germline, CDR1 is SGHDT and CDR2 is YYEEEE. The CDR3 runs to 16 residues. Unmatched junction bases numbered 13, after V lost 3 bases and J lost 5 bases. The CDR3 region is CASSSILGGMGETQYF. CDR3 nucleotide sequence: TGTGCCAGCAGCTCCATCCTGGGGGGGATGGGGGAGACCCAGTACTTC.

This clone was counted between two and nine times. CDR3 amino acids: CAWRLRGAHNEQFF. DNA of the CDR3: TGTGCCTGGAGGCTACGGGGGGCCCACAATGAGCAGTTCTTC. The V call is TRBV30, the J call TRBJ2-1, with D perhaps TRBD2 (7 bases). Germline V gives CDR1 GTSNPN, CDR2 SVGIG (reference sequence). Between the trimmed V and J ends, which lost 3 bases and 5 bases, there was a span of 14 bases. CDR3 length: 14 residues. The full variable domain, with the rest looked up from reference TRBV30 and TRBJ2-1, is SQTIHQWPATLVQPVGSPLSLECTVEGTSNPNLYWYRQAAGRGLQLLFYSVGIGQISSEVPQNLSASRPQDRQFILSSKKLLLSDSGFYLCAWRLRGAHNEQFFGPGTRLTVL.

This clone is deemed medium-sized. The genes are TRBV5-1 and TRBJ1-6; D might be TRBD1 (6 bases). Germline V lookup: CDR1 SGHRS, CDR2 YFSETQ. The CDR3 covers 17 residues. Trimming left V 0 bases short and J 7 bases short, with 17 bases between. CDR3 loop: CASSLGSQGPRNSPLHF. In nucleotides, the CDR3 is TGCGCCAGCAGCTTGGGTAGCCAGGGGCCACGGAATTCACCCCTCCACTTT.

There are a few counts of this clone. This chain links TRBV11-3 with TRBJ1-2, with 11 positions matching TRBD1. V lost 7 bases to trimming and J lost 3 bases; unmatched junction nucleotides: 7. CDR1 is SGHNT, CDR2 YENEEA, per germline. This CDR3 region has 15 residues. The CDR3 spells CASTLPGQGDYGYTF. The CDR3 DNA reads TGTGCCAGCACTTTACCGGGACAGGGGGACTATGGCTACACCTTC.

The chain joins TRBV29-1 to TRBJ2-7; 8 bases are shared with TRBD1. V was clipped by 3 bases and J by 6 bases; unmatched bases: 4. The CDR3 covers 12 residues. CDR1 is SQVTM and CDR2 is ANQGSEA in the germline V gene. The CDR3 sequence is CSVETGVREQYF. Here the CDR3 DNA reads TGCAGCGTTGAGACAGGGGTCCGCGAGCAGTACTTC.

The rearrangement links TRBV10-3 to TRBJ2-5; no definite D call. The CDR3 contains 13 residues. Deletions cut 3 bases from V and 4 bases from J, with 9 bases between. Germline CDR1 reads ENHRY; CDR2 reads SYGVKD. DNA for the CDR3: TGTGCCATCAGTGATGAGAGAGGAGAGACCCAGTACTTC. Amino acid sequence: CAISDERGETQYF.

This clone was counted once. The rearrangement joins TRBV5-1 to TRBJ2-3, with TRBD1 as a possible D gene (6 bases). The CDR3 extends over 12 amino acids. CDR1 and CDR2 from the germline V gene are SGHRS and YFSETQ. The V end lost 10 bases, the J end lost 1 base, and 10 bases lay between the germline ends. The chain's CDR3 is CASKGGTDTQYF. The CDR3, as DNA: TGCGCCTCCAAGGGGGGCACAGATACGCAGTATTTT.